These 19 T cell receptor beta chains were all obtained from the same sample, sequenced in a study of OX40 agonist ivuxolimab in advanced cancers. Generated by immunoSEQ multiplex PCR, the TCRdb table keeps only in-frame clones and is missing some. The table records about 83,000 clones, 80% to 90% of them present only once. The source was CD4+ or CD8+ T cells sorted from blood, collected in a trial of the OX40 agonist ivuxolimab. The receptors here all came from an adult with an advanced solid tumor such as melanoma, head and neck, liver or kidney cancer.

This chain uses TRBV6-6 with TRBJ2-2; D is ambiguous. The germline V and J ends were trimmed by 5 bases and 7 bases, with 8 bases remaining between them. Germline CDR1 reads MNHNY; CDR2 reads SVGAGI (reference sequence). The CDR3 length is 12 residues. For the CDR3, the DNA is TGTGCCAGCAGTGACCGGTACGGGGAGCTGTTTTTT. It translates to CASSDRYGELFF.

This clone was counted a single time. The rearrangement links TRBV11-2 to TRBJ2-5; no clear D. Germline CDR1 SGHAT, CDR2 FQNNGV. This CDR3 contains 12 residues. V lost 7 bases to trimming and J lost 3 bases, with 9 bases between them. The CDR3 loop reads CASTGFEETQYF. CDR3 nucleotide sequence: TGTGCCAGCACTGGATTTGAAGAGACCCAGTACTTC.

This clone was seen just once. The J gene is TRBJ1-3, the V gene TRBV10-1; 7 bases align to TRBD1. The germline V gene has CDR1 WNHNN and CDR2 SYGVQD (reference sequence). The CDR3 is 15 amino acids. The V gene end was trimmed by 6 bases and the J gene end by 2 bases; junction bases not matched to a gene: 7. Here the CDR3 reads CASRTSTGTGNTIYF. CDR3 bases: TGCGCCAGCAGGACGTCGACAGGGACTGGAAACACCATATATTTT.

The genes are TRBV5-1 and TRBJ2-1; D possibly corresponds to TRBD2 (6 bases). Germline CDR1 and CDR2: SGHRS and YFSETQ. The CDR3 covers 15 residues. Trimming shortened V by 5 bases and J by 10 bases, and 22 bases separated the two germline ends. The CDR3 here is CASRANRGSMEEQFF. The CDR3 DNA sequence: TGCGCCAGCAGGGCCAATCGGGGGTCGATGGAAGAGCAGTTCTTC.

V is TRBV19 and J is TRBJ1-1, with unresolved D. Trimming pared 3 bases from V and 5 bases from J, leaving 16 bases between. This CDR3 has 15 residues. Germline V gene lookup returns CDR1 LNHDA and CDR2 SQIVND (reference sequence). CDR3 DNA: TGTGCCAGTAGTATTAGCGCCCTCCTCTCGACTGAAGCTTTCTTT. Protein: CASSISALLSTEAFF. The entire variable domain, with the rest obtained from reference TRBV19 and TRBJ1-1, is as follows: DGGITQSPKYLFRKEGQNVTLSCEQNLNHDAMYWYRQDPGQGLRLIYYSQIVNDFQKGDIAEGYSVSREKKESFPLTVTSAQKNPTAFYLCASSISALLSTEAFFGQGTRLTVV.

This sequence joins TRBV2 and TRBJ2-1, with 15 bases matching TRBD2. From germline, CDR1 is SNHLY and CDR2 FYNNEI. Trimming removed 9 bases from V and 8 bases from J; junction bases left unmatched: 2. The length of the CDR3 is 13 residues. The CDR3 region has the DNA TGTGCCAGACGGACTAGCGGGGGGGATGAGCAGTTCTTC. This encodes CARRTSGGDEQFF.

This clone was found a few times. The V and J genes are TRBV5-8 and TRBJ1-1; D uncertain. This CDR3 region has 11 residues. The germline CDR1 and CDR2 sequences are SGHTS and YDEGEE. With 4 bases removed from V and 4 bases from J, the gap between germline ends came to 5 bases. The CDR3: CASSGITEAFF. In nucleotides, the CDR3 is TGTGCCAGCAGCGGGATCACTGAAGCTTTCTTT. Full variable domain (missing parts from reference TRBV5-8 and TRBJ1-1): EAGVTQSPTHLIKTRGQQATLRCSPISGHTSVYWYQQALGLGLQFLLWYDEGEERNRGNFPPRFSGRQFPNYSSELNVNALELEDSALYLCASSGITEAFFGQGTRLTVV.

This clone was counted once. The rearrangement uses TRBV7-2 and TRBJ2-1; the D gene could be TRBD1 or TRBD2 (5 bases each). This CDR3 contains 14 residues. CDR1 SGHTA and CDR2 FQGNSA come from the germline V gene. V was cut by 1 base and J by 7 bases, with 11 bases left in between. Here the CDR3 reads CASSLVTGPNEQFF. The CDR3, as DNA: TGTGCCAGCAGCTTAGTCACGGGGCCTAATGAGCAGTTCTTC.

The CDR3 DNA follows: TGTGCCAGCCAGACTAGCGGGGGTCTTAGCTCCTACAATGAGCAGTTCTTC. Translation: CASQTSGGLSSYNEQFF. V usage is TRBV10-3 and J usage is TRBJ2-1; 12 positions agree with TRBD2. The germline gives CDR1 ENHRY, CDR2 SYGVKD. The V segment lost 10 bases and the J segment 0 bases; nucleotides outside the gene matches: 10. This CDR3 is 17 amino acids long.

The chain has TRBV6-1 and TRBJ2-1, with D unresolved. Germline values: CDR1 MNHNS, CDR2 SASEGT. Trimming pared 6 bases from V and 10 bases from J, leaving 13 bases between. This CDR3 region has 12 residues. The CDR3 protein is CASRSDLREQFF. The CDR3 DNA is TGTGCCAGCAGATCGGACCTGCGGGAGCAGTTCTTC.

J is TRBJ1-6 and V is TRBV6-6; D may be TRBD1 (5 bases). CDR3 length: 12 residues. The ends were cut back, 7 bases at V and 14 bases at J, with 15 bases in the middle. Germline V lookup: CDR1 MNHNY, CDR2 SVGAGI (reference sequence). Here the CDR3 reads CASTRSGGSLHF. In DNA form, the CDR3 reads TGTGCCAGCACCCGCTCGGGGGGATCCCTCCACTTT.

The V call is TRBV28, the J call TRBJ1-1; 7 bases map to TRBD1. The CDR3 loop spans 15 amino acids. Trimming removed 6 bases from V and 5 bases from J; junction bases left unmatched: 12. In germline, CDR1 is MDHEN, CDR2 SYDVKM. As DNA, the CDR3 is TGTGCCAGCAGCCTGCTTCCTGCAGGGGGAACTGAAGCTTTCTTT. Amino acid sequence: CASSLLPAGGTEAFF.

This sequence joins TRBV28 and TRBJ2-3; no clear D. The CDR3 is 18 residues long. Germline CDR1 MDHEN, CDR2 SYDVKM. Trimming removed 5 bases at V and 0 bases at J, with 21 bases between. CDR3 in amino acids: CASSRNPPFGLSTDTQYF. The CDR3, as DNA: TGTGCCAGCAGTCGAAACCCCCCGTTCGGGCTTAGCACAGATACGCAGTATTTT.

Only one count was recorded for this clone. The chain employs TRBV5-4 and TRBJ2-7; D remains unclear. Germline assignment: CDR1 SGHNT and CDR2 YYREEE (reference sequence). This CDR3 is built from 13 residues. Trimming stripped 3 bases from V and 8 bases from J, with 15 bases between. The CDR3 DNA reads as TGTGCCAGCAGCTCCTCCAGCCCGACCCAGCAGTACTTC. It codes for CASSSSSPTQQYF.

The V and J genes are TRBV28 and TRBJ1-1; D may be TRBD1 (6 bases). V was cut by 6 bases and J by 4 bases, with 21 bases left in between. This CDR3 comprises 16 residues. Germline V gives CDR1 MDHEN, CDR2 SYDVKM. The CDR3 coding sequence is TGTGCCAGCAGAATCGGGGGGGGCGCGTCTATCACTGAAGCTTTCTTT. Protein: CASRIGGGASITEAFF.

The V call is TRBV7-9, the J call TRBJ1-1; D is undetermined. V dropped 7 bases and J dropped 5 bases, with 20 bases sitting between them. The CDR3 is made up of 15 amino acids. CDR1 and CDR2 (germline): SEHNR, FQNEAQ (reference sequence). CDR3 region: CASNPIKGGGTEAFF. CDR3 bases: TGTGCCAGCAACCCAATAAAAGGAGGTGGTACTGAAGCTTTCTTT. Looking up the rest from reference TRBV7-9 and TRBJ1-1 gives the full variable domain: DTGVSQNPRHKITKRGQNVTFRCDPISEHNRLYWYRQTLGQGPEFLTYFQNEAQLEKSRLLSDRFSAERPKGSFSTLEIQRTEQGDSAMYLCASNPIKGGGTEAFFGQGTRLTVV.

This sequence joins TRBV7-8 and TRBJ1-1, with 7 bases identical to TRBD1. Germline CDR1 and CDR2: SGHVS and FQNEAQ. CDR3 size: 12 residues. V lost 2 bases to trimming and J lost 7 bases; unmatched junction nucleotides: 1. The CDR3: CASSLPGGEAFF. The DNA for the CDR3 is TGTGCCAGCAGCTTACCAGGGGGTGAAGCTTTCTTT.

The J gene is TRBJ2-1, the V gene TRBV28, with a possible D match to TRBD2 (5 bases). Germline V gene data show CDR1 as MDHEN and CDR2 as SYDVKM. This CDR3 is built from 15 residues. Trimming removed 6 bases at V and 5 bases at J, with 17 bases between. For the CDR3, the DNA is TGTGCCAGCAGATACTTAGCGAGTGGGCACAATGAGCAGTTCTTC. It codes for CASRYLASGHNEQFF.

The chain employs TRBV30 and TRBJ1-6, with 10 bases identical to TRBD1. CDR1 is GTSNPN and CDR2 is SVGIG in the germline V gene (reference sequence). The CDR3 consists of 16 residues. The ends lost 4 bases at V and 7 bases at J; junction bases unmatched: 10. The CDR3, as DNA: TGTGCCTGGATGCGTTTCGGGACAGGGGTAAATTCACCCCTCCACTTT. This gives the protein CAWMRFGTGVNSPLHF.